The clone carrying this T cell receptor beta chain was recorded once. Antigen: not known. These data originate in a study of cytomegalovirus exposure and HLA in healthy donors. Study findings and constraints: Rarity characterized most TCR sequences, yet some public TCRs appeared in many donors. According to the study, roughly 160 TCR beta chains were cytomegalovirus-associated. A few CMV-associated chains proved CMV antigen-specific in vitro.

From the approximately 120-subject validation cohort, which was separate from the roughly 700-subject first cohort, the donors were drawn. TCRdb's table, derived via immunoSEQ multiplex PCR, lists solely in-frame clones and lacks some. This repertoire shows 210,000 or so clones, approximately 86% found once; its top ten account for about 2.7%. The CDR3 has 16 amino acids. CDR1 and CDR2 (germline): MGHRA, YSYEKL. The V and J ends lost 0 bases and 0 bases respectively, with 9 bases between them. This chain connects TRBV4-1 to TRBJ1-5; perhaps TRBD1 as D (5 bases). Sequencing was carried out using PBMCs. The receptor was derived from a woman aged 18-29 years in good health and CMV-seronegative. Here the CDR3 reads CASSQEQVFSNQPQHF. CDR3 sequence (DNA): TGCGCCAGCAGCCAAGAACAGGTCTTTAGCAATCAGCCCCAGCATTTT.